One and the same sample provided the 5 T cell receptor beta chains below, sequenced in a study of T cells in Graves' hyperthyroidism and ophthalmopathy. RNA transcripts yielded amplified TCR beta CDR3 regions. The HTBI primer set drove a first-round RT-PCR of the TCR CDR3. MiXCR, run by TCRdb on the multiplex PCR reads, gives a single entry per CDR3 protein. Here the sample spans about 250,000 distinct CDR3 sequences, around 22% being singletons. The sample comprised blood. The receptors originated from a man younger than 45 with Graves' ophthalmopathy.

The sample holds a few counts of this clonotype. The chain uses TRBV5-1 and TRBJ2-5; D is possibly TRBD2 (5 bases). The germline V gene has CDR1 SGHRS and CDR2 YFSETQ. The CDR3 contains 14 residues. The V end lost 4 bases, the J end lost 5 bases, and 15 bases lay between the germline ends. Here the CDR3 DNA reads TGCGCCAGCAGCCCGGGTTGGGAGCAGGAGACCCAGTACTTC. Translating gives CASSPGWEQETQYF. The full variable domain, with the rest looked up from reference TRBV5-1 and TRBJ2-5, is KAGVTQTPRYLIKTRGQQVTLSCSPISGHRSVSWYQQTPGQGLQFLFEYFSETQRNKGNFPGRFSGRQFSNSRSEMNVSTLELGDSALYLCASSPGWEQETQYFGPGTRLLVL.

This clonotype was observed a handful of times. The gene calls are TRBV9 and TRBJ2-5; no clear D gene. Trimming removed 2 bases from V and 1 base from J, with 6 bases in between. The CDR3 length is 13 residues. Germline V gives CDR1 SGDLS, CDR2 YYNGEE. The DNA for the CDR3 is TGTGCCAGCAGCGTGTCTACCCAAGAGACCCAGTACTTC. Amino acid sequence: CASSVSTQETQYF.

CDR3 protein: CSARAGMASYEQYF. The DNA for the CDR3 is TGCAGTGCTAGAGCGGGAATGGCATCCTACGAGCAGTACTTC. The rearrangement links TRBV20-1 to TRBJ2-7; perhaps TRBD2 as D (5 bases). This CDR3 has 14 amino acids. Trimming shortened V by 1 base and J by 1 base, and 11 bases separated the two germline ends. The germline V gene encodes CDR1 DFQATT and CDR2 SNEGSKA (reference sequence).

The sample holds a few counts of this clonotype. J is TRBJ2-2 and V is TRBV5-1, with 9 bases identical to TRBD1. Germline V lookup: CDR1 SGHRS, CDR2 YFSETQ. This CDR3 spans 17 amino acids. V was pared by 4 bases and J by 4 bases, with 11 bases of the junction left unmatched. This CDR3 is CASSAPGTGFGTGELFF. The CDR3, as DNA: TGCGCCAGCAGCGCTCCCGGGACAGGGTTCGGCACCGGGGAGCTGTTTTTT. The variable domain in full, with the rest retrieved from reference TRBV5-1 and TRBJ2-2, is KAGVTQTPRYLIKTRGQQVTLSCSPISGHRSVSWYQQTPGQGLQFLFEYFSETQRNKGNFPGRFSGRQFSNSRSEMNVSTLELGDSALYLCASSAPGTGFGTGELFFGEGSRLTVL.

The chain joins TRBV20-1 to TRBJ1-3, with D maybe TRBD1 (6 bases). The CDR3 is made up of 14 amino acids. Germline V gene sequence: CDR1 DFQATT, CDR2 SNEGSKA (reference sequence). V dropped 7 bases and J dropped 0 bases, with 13 bases sitting between them. The CDR3 sequence is CSGGARGSGNTIYF. CDR3 sequence (DNA): TGCAGTGGGGGGGCGCGTGGCTCTGGAAACACCATATATTTT.